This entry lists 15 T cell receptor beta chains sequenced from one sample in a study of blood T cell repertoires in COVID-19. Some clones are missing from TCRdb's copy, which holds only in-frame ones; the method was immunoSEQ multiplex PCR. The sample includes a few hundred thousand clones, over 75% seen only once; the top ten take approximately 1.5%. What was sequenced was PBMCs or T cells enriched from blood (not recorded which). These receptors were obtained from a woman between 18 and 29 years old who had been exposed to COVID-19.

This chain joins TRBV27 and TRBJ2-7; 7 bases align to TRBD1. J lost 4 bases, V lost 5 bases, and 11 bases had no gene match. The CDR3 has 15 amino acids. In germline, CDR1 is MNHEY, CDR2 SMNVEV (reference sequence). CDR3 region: CASSPAWTGMYEQYF. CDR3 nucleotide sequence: TGTGCCAGCAGTCCGGCATGGACAGGAATGTACGAGCAGTACTTC.

DNA of the CDR3: TGTGCCAGTACCGGGGGTGTCCCCTACAATGAGCAGTTCTTC. Protein sequence: CASTGGVPYNEQFF. The chain combines TRBV19 with TRBJ2-1, with D tentatively TRBD2 (6 bases). The length of the CDR3 is 14 residues. Germline loops: CDR1 LNHDA, CDR2 SQIVND (reference sequence). The V end was cut by 7 bases, the J end by 2 bases, with 12 bases between.

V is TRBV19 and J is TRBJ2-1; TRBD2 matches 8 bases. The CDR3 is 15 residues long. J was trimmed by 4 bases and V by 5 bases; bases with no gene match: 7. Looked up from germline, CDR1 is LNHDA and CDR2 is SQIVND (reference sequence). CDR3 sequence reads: CASSGSGSGYNEQFF. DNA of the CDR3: TGTGCCAGTAGTGGGAGCGGGAGTGGGTACAATGAGCAGTTCTTC.

The CDR3 DNA reads TGTGCCAGCAGTTTTAGAGGGAAGGATGGCTACACCTTC. Amino acids: CASSFRGKDGYTF. The chain combines TRBV28 with TRBJ1-2; D gene ambiguous. Between the trimmed V and J ends, which lost 3 bases and 6 bases, there was a span of 11 bases. The CDR3 totals 13 residues. Germline values: CDR1 MDHEN, CDR2 SYDVKM.

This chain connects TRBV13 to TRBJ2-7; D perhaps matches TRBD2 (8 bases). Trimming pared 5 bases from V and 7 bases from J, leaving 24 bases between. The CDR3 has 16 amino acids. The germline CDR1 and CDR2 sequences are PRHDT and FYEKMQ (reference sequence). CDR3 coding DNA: TGTGCCAGCAGCCCCGGGAGGGGGCCCCCCGGTGGGGAGCAGTACTTC. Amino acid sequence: CASSPGRGPPGGEQYF. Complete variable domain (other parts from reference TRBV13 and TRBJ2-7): AAGVIQSPRHLIKEKRETATLKCYPIPRHDTVYWYQQGPGQDPQFLISFYEKMQSDKGSIPDRFSAQQFSDYHSELNMSSLELGDSALYFCASSPGRGPPGGEQYFGPGTRLTVT.

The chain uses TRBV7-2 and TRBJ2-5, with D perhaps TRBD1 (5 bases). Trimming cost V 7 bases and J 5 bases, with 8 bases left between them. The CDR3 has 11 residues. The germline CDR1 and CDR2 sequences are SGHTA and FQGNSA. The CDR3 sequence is CASTAGETQYF. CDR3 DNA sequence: TGTGCCAGCACCGCAGGGGAGACCCAGTACTTC.

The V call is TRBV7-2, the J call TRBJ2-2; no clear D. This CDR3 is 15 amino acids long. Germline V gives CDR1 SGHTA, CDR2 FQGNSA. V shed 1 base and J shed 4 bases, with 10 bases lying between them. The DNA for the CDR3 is TGTGCCAGCAGCTTAGTCCCAACTGGCACCGGGGAGCTGTTTTTT. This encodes CASSLVPTGTGELFF.

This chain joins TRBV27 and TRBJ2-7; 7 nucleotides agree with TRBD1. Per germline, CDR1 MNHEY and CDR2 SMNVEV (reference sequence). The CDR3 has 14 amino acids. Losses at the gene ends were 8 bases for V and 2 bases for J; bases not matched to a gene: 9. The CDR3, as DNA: TGTGCCAGCCGCCGACAGGGCGAAGCCTACGAGCAGTACTTC. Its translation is CASRRQGEAYEQYF.

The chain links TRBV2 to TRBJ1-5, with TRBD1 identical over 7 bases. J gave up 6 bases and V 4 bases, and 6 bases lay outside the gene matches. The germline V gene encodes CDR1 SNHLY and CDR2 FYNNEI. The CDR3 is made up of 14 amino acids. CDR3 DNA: TGTGCCAGCAGTGCACAGGGGCACGGTCAGCCCCAGCATTTT. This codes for CASSAQGHGQPQHF.

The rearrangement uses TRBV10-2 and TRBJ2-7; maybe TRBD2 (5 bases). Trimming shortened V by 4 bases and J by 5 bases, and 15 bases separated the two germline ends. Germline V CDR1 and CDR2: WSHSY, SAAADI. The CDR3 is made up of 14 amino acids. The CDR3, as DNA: TGCGCCAGCAGTGGACAACTAGGGTCCCACGAGCAGTACTTC. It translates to CASSGQLGSHEQYF.

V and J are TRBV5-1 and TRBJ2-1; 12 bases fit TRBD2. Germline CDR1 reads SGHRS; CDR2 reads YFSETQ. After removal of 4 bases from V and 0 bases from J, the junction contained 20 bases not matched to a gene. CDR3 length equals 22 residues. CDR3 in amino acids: CASSLSATATSGSSSSYNEQFF. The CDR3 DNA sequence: TGCGCCAGCAGCCTGTCCGCAACGGCGACTAGCGGGAGTTCAAGCTCCTACAATGAGCAGTTCTTC. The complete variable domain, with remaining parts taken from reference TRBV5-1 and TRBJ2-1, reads KAGVTQTPRYLIKTRGQQVTLSCSPISGHRSVSWYQQTPGQGLQFLFEYFSETQRNKGNFPGRFSGRQFSNSRSEMNVSTLELGDSALYLCASSLSATATSGSSSSYNEQFFGPGTRLTVL.

The CDR3 spells CASILQGNYGYTF. The CDR3 region has the DNA TGTGCCAGCATCCTACAGGGGAACTATGGCTACACCTTC. The chain couples TRBV12-3 or TRBV12-4 to TRBJ1-2, with 7 bases lining up with TRBD1. With V trimmed by 7 bases and J by 2 bases, 4 bases remained unmatched. The CDR3 loop spans 13 amino acids.

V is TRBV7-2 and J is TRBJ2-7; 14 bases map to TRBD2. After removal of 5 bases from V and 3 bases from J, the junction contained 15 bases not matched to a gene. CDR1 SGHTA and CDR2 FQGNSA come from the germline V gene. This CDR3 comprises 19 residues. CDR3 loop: CASSRYGTSGSSLVYEQYF. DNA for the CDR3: TGTGCCAGCAGCAGATACGGGACTAGCGGGAGTTCACTGGTCTACGAGCAGTACTTC.

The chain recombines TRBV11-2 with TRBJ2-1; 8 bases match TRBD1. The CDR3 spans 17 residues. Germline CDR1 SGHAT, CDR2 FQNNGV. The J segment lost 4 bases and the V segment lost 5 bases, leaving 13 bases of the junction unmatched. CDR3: CASSPNLGTGQYNEQFF. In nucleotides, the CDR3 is TGTGCCAGCAGCCCCAATCTGGGGACAGGTCAGTACAATGAGCAGTTCTTC.

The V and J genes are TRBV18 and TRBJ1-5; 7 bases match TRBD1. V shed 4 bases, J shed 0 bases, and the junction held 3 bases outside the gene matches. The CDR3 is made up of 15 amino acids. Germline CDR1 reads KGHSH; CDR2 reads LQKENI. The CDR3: CASSQRQGSNQPQHF. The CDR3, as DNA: TGTGCCAGCTCACAAAGACAGGGTAGCAATCAGCCCCAGCATTTT.